The clone carrying this T cell receptor (beta chain) was picked up a small number of times. Its antigen is currently unknown. The data were taken from a study of cytomegalovirus exposure and HLA in healthy donors. Findings of the study overall: As was reported, the classifier diagnosed cytomegalovirus status with high specificity and sensitivity.

PCR was performed using 60 Vbeta and 13 Jbeta primers. Measured with immunoSEQ multiplex PCR; TCRdb has only the in-frame clones, and not every one. This sample carries approximately 100,000 clones, 64% of them seen once, and the ten largest clones take 3.2%. Germline V gene data show CDR1 as MGHRA and CDR2 as YSYEKL. V was clipped by 0 bases and J by 6 bases; unmatched bases: 5. The CDR3 totals 16 residues. This receptor was taken from a man aged 55-75 years in good health and CMV-seronegative. J is TRBJ2-3 and V is TRBV4-1; 11 bases align to TRBD2. The sequenced material came from PBMCs. CDR3 nucleotides: TGCGCCAGCAGCCAAGAAACTAGCGGGAGTATTGATACGCAGTATTTT. It yields the protein CASSQETSGSIDTQYF.